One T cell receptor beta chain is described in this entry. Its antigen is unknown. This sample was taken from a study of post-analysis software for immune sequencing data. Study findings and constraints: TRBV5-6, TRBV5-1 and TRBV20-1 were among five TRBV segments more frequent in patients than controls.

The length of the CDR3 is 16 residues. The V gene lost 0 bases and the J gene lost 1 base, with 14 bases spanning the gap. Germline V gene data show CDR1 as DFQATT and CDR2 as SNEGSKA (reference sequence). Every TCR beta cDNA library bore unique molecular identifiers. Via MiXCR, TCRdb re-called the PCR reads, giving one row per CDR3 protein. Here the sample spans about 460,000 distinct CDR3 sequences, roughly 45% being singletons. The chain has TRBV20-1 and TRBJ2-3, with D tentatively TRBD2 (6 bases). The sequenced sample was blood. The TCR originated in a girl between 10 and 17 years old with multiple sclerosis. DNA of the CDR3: TGCAGTGCTAGAGATCCCGGCGGGATCGGCACAGATACGCAGTATTTT. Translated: CSARDPGGIGTDTQYF.